Shown below are 25 T cell receptor beta chains from a single sample sequenced in a study of PD-1 blockade in mismatch repair-deficient tumors. The sample's time point: 10-day in vitro stimulation with candidate neoantigen peptide 3. Repertoires were generated with immunoSEQ multiplex PCR, while TCRdb's copy carries only in-frame clones and drops some. The repertoire includes fewer than 13,000 clones, around nine tenths of them detected once, and more than 7.5% sits in the top ten. Their specific antigens are unknown. Sequenced here: cells cultured in vitro, sampled from a patient treated with pembrolizumab. The source is an adult with mismatch repair-deficient cancer.

The chain has TRBV11-3 and TRBJ2-3; 12 bases line up with TRBD2. J was trimmed by 5 bases and V by 3 bases; bases with no gene match: 6. CDR1 is SGHNT and CDR2 is YENEEA in the germline V gene. The CDR3 extends over 16 amino acids. The CDR3 sequence is CASSFRLAGAVDTQYF. In DNA form, the CDR3 reads TGTGCCAGCAGCTTCCGACTAGCGGGAGCGGTAGATACGCAGTATTTT. The whole variable domain, remainder taken from reference TRBV11-3 and TRBJ2-3, is EAGVVQSPRYKIIEKKQPVAFWCNPISGHNTLYWYLQNLGQGPELLIRYENEEAVDDSQLPKDRFSAERLKGVDSTLKIQPAELGDSAVYLCASSFRLAGAVDTQYFGPGTRLTVL.

The rearrangement links TRBV5-4 to TRBJ2-2; 7 nucleotides line up with TRBD2. The CDR3 totals 15 residues. The trim removed 3 bases at V and 3 bases at J, leaving 5 bases unmatched. Germline V gene lookup returns CDR1 SGHNT and CDR2 YYREEE (reference sequence). The CDR3 region has the DNA TGTGCCAGCAGCTCGCGGGAGACCTACACCGGGGAGCTGTTTTTT. Translating gives CASSSRETYTGELFF. The full variable domain, rest sourced from reference TRBV5-4 and TRBJ2-2, is ETGVTQSPTHLIKTRGQQVTLRCSSQSGHNTVSWYQQALGQGPQFIFQYYREEENGRGNFPPRFSGLQFPNYSSELNVNALELDDSALYLCASSSRETYTGELFFGEGSRLTVL.

This clone was recorded once. The chain has TRBV5-1 and TRBJ1-2; no clear D. Trimming pared 2 bases from V and 2 bases from J, leaving 10 bases between. The CDR3 has 14 amino acids. CDR1 is SGHRS, CDR2 YFSETQ, per germline. The CDR3 coding sequence is TGCGCCAGCAGCTTCCGGACGGACAACTATGGCTACACCTTC. Translation: CASSFRTDNYGYTF.

The genes are TRBV7-2 and TRBJ1-1; tentatively, D is TRBD1 (5 bases). The CDR3 covers 11 residues. Germline CDR1 SGHTA, CDR2 FQGNSA. Deletions cut 5 bases from V and 7 bases from J, with 8 bases between. CDR3 sequence (DNA): TGTGCCAGCAGCACGAGGGGTGAAGCTTTCTTT. It yields the protein CASSTRGEAFF.

V gene TRBV5-1 combines with J gene TRBJ2-1; a possible D gene is TRBD1 (6 bases). The germline CDR1 and CDR2 sequences are SGHRS and YFSETQ. The CDR3 contains 13 residues. V gave up 2 bases and J gave up 7 bases, with 10 bases separating them. CDR3 in DNA: TGCGCCAGCAGCTTTACAGGGTGGAATGAGCAGTTCTTC. Protein sequence: CASSFTGWNEQFF.

The chain recombines TRBV5-4 with TRBJ2-7; TRBD1 matches 8 bases. V shed 2 bases, J shed 1 base, and the junction held 11 bases outside the gene matches. CDR3 length: 17 residues. Germline CDR1 and CDR2: SGHNT and YYREEE (reference sequence). The CDR3 sequence is CASSFVPGTGLSYEQYF. CDR3 in DNA: TGTGCCAGCAGCTTTGTACCCGGGACAGGACTTTCCTACGAGCAGTACTTC. The variable domain in full, with the rest retrieved from reference TRBV5-4 and TRBJ2-7, is ETGVTQSPTHLIKTRGQQVTLRCSSQSGHNTVSWYQQALGQGPQFIFQYYREEENGRGNFPPRFSGLQFPNYSSELNVNALELDDSALYLCASSFVPGTGLSYEQYFGPGTRLTVT.

The chain employs TRBV18 and TRBJ1-1, with 7 nucleotides matching TRBD1. From germline, CDR1 is KGHSH and CDR2 LQKENI. The CDR3 extends over 14 amino acids. V shed 6 bases, J shed 1 base, and the junction held 5 bases outside the gene matches. CDR3 bases: TGTGCCAGCTCCCTACAGGGGAGGAACACTGAAGCTTTCTTT. It encodes CASSLQGRNTEAFF.

This clone was detected only once. The chain has TRBV7-8 and TRBJ1-2; 7 nucleotides agree with TRBD1. V was pared by 1 base and J by 8 bases, with 7 bases of the junction left unmatched. CDR3 size: 14 residues. Germline V CDR1 and CDR2: SGHVS, FQNEAQ. As DNA, the CDR3 is TGTGCCAGCAGCTTAGGTTACAGGGGAGAAGGCTACACCTTC. This gives the protein CASSLGYRGEGYTF.

The J gene is TRBJ2-5, the V gene TRBV27, with a weak D call TRBD1 (5 bases). CDR1 is MNHEY and CDR2 is SMNVEV in the germline V gene (reference sequence). Trimming stripped 2 bases from V and 4 bases from J, with 14 bases between. The CDR3 is made up of 15 amino acids. The CDR3 sequence is CASSLRAGWGETQYF. CDR3 in DNA: TGTGCCAGCAGTTTACGGGCAGGGTGGGGAGAGACCCAGTACTTC.

This clone was seen once. This chain links TRBV5-1 with TRBJ2-3; D not resolved. CDR3 length: 13 amino acids. Trimming pared 4 bases from V and 2 bases from J, leaving 8 bases between. Germline CDR1 and CDR2: SGHRS and YFSETQ. This CDR3 is CASSDRVTDTQYF. DNA for the CDR3: TGCGCCAGCAGCGATAGGGTCACAGATACGCAGTATTTT. Filled out from reference TRBV5-1 and TRBJ2-3, the complete variable domain reads KAGVTQTPRYLIKTRGQQVTLSCSPISGHRSVSWYQQTPGQGLQFLFEYFSETQRNKGNFPGRFSGRQFSNSRSEMNVSTLELGDSALYLCASSDRVTDTQYFGPGTRLTVL.

This chain uses TRBV9 with TRBJ1-5; D not certain. Germline loops: CDR1 SGDLS, CDR2 YYNGEE. This CDR3 is 13 amino acids long. Trimming stripped 0 bases from V and 7 bases from J, with 8 bases between. DNA of the CDR3: TGTGCCAGCAGCGTAGGGCCCGACCAGCCCCAGCATTTT. It encodes CASSVGPDQPQHF.

V and J are TRBV25-1 and TRBJ2-3; tentatively, D is TRBD2 (5 bases). Germline assignment: CDR1 MGHDK and CDR2 SYGVNS. Trimming shortened V by 4 bases and J by 3 bases, and 14 bases separated the two germline ends. CDR3 length: 15 amino acids. DNA for the CDR3: TGTGCCAGCAGTGGGTATTTTGGGAGTACAGATACGCAGTATTTT. Amino acid sequence: CASSGYFGSTDTQYF.

The chain is built from TRBV12-5 and TRBJ1-1, with 9 bases aligning to TRBD1. In germline, CDR1 is LGHNT, CDR2 FRNRAP. CDR3 size: 14 residues. Trimming at V came to 6 bases and at J to 1 base, leaving 3 bases not matched to a gene. The CDR3 DNA reads TGTGCTAGTGGACGACAGGGGGGGAACACTGAAGCTTTCTTT. It is translated as CASGRQGGNTEAFF.

V and J are TRBV27 and TRBJ2-7, with 11 bases lining up with TRBD2. Trimming took 5 bases from V and 2 from J; bases not matched to a gene: 5. Germline lookup yields CDR1 MNHEY and CDR2 SMNVEV (reference sequence). The CDR3 runs to 15 residues. CDR3 coding DNA: TGTGCCAGCAGTCCATTGACTAGCGGGGCCTACGAGCAGTACTTC. This sequence encodes CASSPLTSGAYEQYF.

The chain combines TRBV27 with TRBJ2-7, with 7 bases that match TRBD2. The CDR3 sequence is 15 residues long. Germline-derived CDR1 and CDR2 are MNHEY and SMNVEV (reference sequence). J lost 3 bases, V lost 0 bases, and 5 bases had no gene match. The CDR3 reads CASSLSTGGYYEQYF. Written as DNA, the CDR3 is TGTGCCAGCAGTTTATCAACGGGAGGTTACTACGAGCAGTACTTC.

This clone came up once. This chain connects TRBV6-1 to TRBJ2-7; D might be TRBD1 (6 bases). The CDR3 has 17 residues. The germline gives CDR1 MNHNS, CDR2 SASEGT. Trimming removed 2 bases at V and 6 bases at J, with 23 bases between. CDR3 loop: CASSELAWGRYGGEQYF. The CDR3 region has the DNA TGTGCCAGCAGTGAATTGGCGTGGGGGCGGTATGGGGGCGAGCAGTACTTC.

The rearrangement links TRBV5-1 to TRBJ2-7, with TRBD2 matching over 11 bases. Germline CDR1 reads SGHRS; CDR2 reads YFSETQ. The CDR3 totals 15 residues. V lost 0 bases and J lost 3; bases outside the gene matches: 2. CDR3 coding DNA: TGCGCCAGCAGCTTGGTTGGGACTAGCGGCTACGAGCAGTACTTC. Translating it yields CASSLVGTSGYEQYF.

This clone was seen a single time. The chain combines TRBV28 with TRBJ2-2, with 9 bases identical to TRBD2. The germline V gene encodes CDR1 MDHEN and CDR2 SYDVKM. This CDR3 contains 18 residues. The V segment lost 0 bases and the J segment 1 base; nucleotides outside the gene matches: 6. The DNA for the CDR3 is TGTGCCAGCAGTTTATGGGGGATTAGCGGGAGGAACACCGGGGAGCTGTTTTTT. This translates into CASSLWGISGRNTGELFF.

The V gene is TRBV2, the J gene TRBJ2-1; D may be TRBD1 (5 bases). The CDR3 loop spans 15 amino acids. Germline CDR1 and CDR2: SNHLY and FYNNEI. Deletions cut 6 bases from V and 0 bases from J, with 12 bases between. The CDR3 loop reads CASRLRTNSYNEQFF. The CDR3 DNA is TGTGCCAGCAGACTTAGGACAAACTCCTACAATGAGCAGTTCTTC.

The genes are TRBV15 and TRBJ1-6, with 8 bases identical to TRBD1. Germline V gives CDR1 LNHNV, CDR2 YYDKDF (reference sequence). This CDR3 has 14 amino acids. The V and J ends lost 8 bases and 6 bases, in that order; junction bases with no gene match: 6. The CDR3 region has the DNA TGTGCCACCCGACAGGGGCTGCGTAATTCACCCCTCCACTTT. It translates to CATRQGLRNSPLHF.

This sequence joins TRBV5-1 and TRBJ2-7; D possibly corresponds to TRBD1 (6 bases). The germline V and J ends were trimmed by 0 bases and 3 bases, with 10 bases remaining between them. The CDR3 loop spans 14 amino acids. Germline assignment: CDR1 SGHRS and CDR2 YFSETQ. The CDR3 loop reads CASSLDGGYYEQYF. In DNA form, the CDR3 reads TGCGCCAGCAGCTTGGATGGGGGCTACTACGAGCAGTACTTC.

This sequence joins TRBV19 and TRBJ1-4; D not certain. The CDR3 sequence is 19 residues long. Trimming left V 11 bases short and J 4 bases short, with 32 bases between. The germline CDR1 and CDR2 sequences are LNHDA and SQIVND (reference sequence). CDR3: CAHPSHLHGLGKNNEKLFF. The DNA of the CDR3 is TGTGCCCATCCTTCTCACCTTCACGGGCTTGGGAAAAATAATGAAAAACTGTTTTTT.

The genes are TRBV6-6 and TRBJ2-1; possible D gene TRBD1, 6 bases. CDR1 is MNHNY and CDR2 is SVGAGI in the germline V gene (reference sequence). The V end was cut by 5 bases, the J end by 8 bases, with 22 bases between. The CDR3 runs to 16 residues. CDR3 DNA sequence: TGTGCCAGCAGTCCCCCGCACAGGGTCGATACTGATGAGCAGTTCTTC. This gives the protein CASSPPHRVDTDEQFF.

This chain uses TRBV18 with TRBJ1-1; D might be TRBD1 (6 bases). The CDR3 extends over 14 amino acids. Germline CDR1 reads KGHSH; CDR2 reads LQKENI. V was trimmed by 5 bases and J by 3 bases, leaving 13 bases between them. CDR3 coding DNA: TGTGCCAGCTCAGATAAGACAGGTCACACTGAAGCTTTCTTT. Its protein product is CASSDKTGHTEAFF.

This clone is medium-sized by share. This chain links TRBV27 with TRBJ1-2; a possible D gene is TRBD1 (5 bases). The CDR3 has 16 amino acids. Germline assignment: CDR1 MNHEY and CDR2 SMNVEV (reference sequence). Between the trimmed V and J ends, which lost 6 bases and 7 bases, there was a span of 24 bases. CDR3 bases: TGTGCCAGCAGAGATCGTCCCGCGGGGGTTGCAGGTGGCTACACCTTC. As protein: CASRDRPAGVAGGYTF.